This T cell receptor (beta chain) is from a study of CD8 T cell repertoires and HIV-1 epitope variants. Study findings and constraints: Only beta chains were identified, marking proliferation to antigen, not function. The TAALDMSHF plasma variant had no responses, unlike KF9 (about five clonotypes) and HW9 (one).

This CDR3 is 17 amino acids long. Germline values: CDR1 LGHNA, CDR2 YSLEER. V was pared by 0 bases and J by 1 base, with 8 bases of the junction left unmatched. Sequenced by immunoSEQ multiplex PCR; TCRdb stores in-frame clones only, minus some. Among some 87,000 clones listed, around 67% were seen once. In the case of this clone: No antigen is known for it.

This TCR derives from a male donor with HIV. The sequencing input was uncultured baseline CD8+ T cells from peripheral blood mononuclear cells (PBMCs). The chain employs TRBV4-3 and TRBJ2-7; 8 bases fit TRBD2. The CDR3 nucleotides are TGCGCCAGCAGCCAAGATTGGCGGGGGGCCTATTCCTACGAGCAGTACTTC. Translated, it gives CASSQDWRGAYSYEQYF.